This T cell receptor beta chain was captured in a study of cytomegalovirus exposure and HLA in healthy donors. The CDR3 extends over 14 amino acids. The germline V and J ends were trimmed by 5 bases and 1 base, with 9 bases remaining between them. From germline, CDR1 is LNHDA and CDR2 SQIVND (reference sequence). 60 Vbeta and 13 Jbeta primers were used in PCR. TCRdb keeps only in-frame clones here, not all; method: immunoSEQ multiplex PCR. The table lists about 180,000 clones, 81% of them singletons, with 4.9% in the top ten. The chain recombines TRBV19 with TRBJ1-3; D remains ambiguous. Sequenced sample: PBMCs. This TCR derives from a woman aged 18-29 years in good health and CMV-seropositive. CDR3 nucleotide sequence: TGTGCCAGTAGTCAAGAGGGTTCTGGAAACACCATATATTTT. This codes for CASSQEGSGNTIYF.